This record covers a single T cell receptor beta chain. Its antigen is undetermined. The data are from a study of T cell responses to AZD1222 COVID-19 vaccine. General study findings and limits: After two AZD1222 doses, spike-specific TCR breadth and depth rose versus day 0. AZD1222 recipients seropositive at baseline numbered only six or seven.

The CDR3 is made up of 15 amino acids. The germline V gene has CDR1 SGDLS and CDR2 YYNGEE. Trimming pared 0 bases from V and 3 bases from J, leaving 11 bases between. The table came from immunoSEQ multiplex PCR; TCRdb's copy has only in-frame clones and leaves some out. The data hold more than 95,000 clones, with over 70% observed a single time. Sequencing was performed on peripheral blood, taken on day 0 of AZD1222 vaccination. The receptor comes from an adult in good health. V usage is TRBV9 and J usage is TRBJ2-3; perhaps TRBD2 as D (6 bases). CDR3 in DNA: TGTGCCAGCAGCGTAGCGGGAGCCGGGACAGATACGCAGTATTTT. It codes for CASSVAGAGTDTQYF.